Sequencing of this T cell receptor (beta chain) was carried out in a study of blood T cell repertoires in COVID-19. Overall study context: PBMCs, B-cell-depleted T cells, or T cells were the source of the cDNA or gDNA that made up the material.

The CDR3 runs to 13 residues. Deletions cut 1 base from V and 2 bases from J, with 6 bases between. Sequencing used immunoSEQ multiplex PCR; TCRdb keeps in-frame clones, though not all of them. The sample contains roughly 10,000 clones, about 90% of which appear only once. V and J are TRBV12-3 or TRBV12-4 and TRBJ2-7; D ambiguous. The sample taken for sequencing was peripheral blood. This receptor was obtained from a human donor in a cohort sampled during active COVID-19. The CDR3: CASSLVRAYEQYF. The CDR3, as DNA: TGTGCCAGCAGTTTAGTACGGGCCTACGAGCAGTACTTC.